The 32 T cell receptor beta chains given below trace back to one sample, sequenced in a study of control samples from healthy donors and cancer patients. Some clones are missing from TCRdb's copy, which holds only in-frame ones; the method was immunoSEQ multiplex PCR. The sample shows around 68,000 clones, 83% of them seen only once. Input material: blood. The receptor source for this set is a man in his sixties in good health.

The V and J genes are TRBV9 and TRBJ1-3; tentative D call: TRBD1 (5 bases). Deletions cut 3 bases from V and 1 base from J, with 17 bases between. The CDR3 contains 17 residues. The germline V gene encodes CDR1 SGDLS and CDR2 YYNGEE. The CDR3 loop reads CASSGGPHGGSGNTIYF. In DNA form, the CDR3 reads TGTGCCAGCAGCGGGGGACCGCACGGTGGGTCTGGAAACACCATATATTTT.

This clone showed up just a few times. The V call is TRBV6-2 or TRBV6-3, the J call TRBJ2-5; D tentatively reads TRBD1 or TRBD2 (6 bases each). Germline CDR1 reads MNHEY; CDR2 reads SVGEGT. CDR3 length: 17 residues. V was trimmed by 2 bases and J by 2 bases, leaving 18 bases between them. CDR3 DNA: TGTGCCAGCAGTTACGAGGTCGGGAGAAGGGGGCAAGAGACCCAGTACTTC. This translates into CASSYEVGRRGQETQYF.

In its sample, this clone was seen a few times. The genes are TRBV27 and TRBJ2-5; 7 bases match TRBD2. Trimming removed 5 bases from V and 4 bases from J; junction bases left unmatched: 13. This CDR3 comprises 16 residues. Germline CDR1 is MNHEY and CDR2 is SMNVEV (reference sequence). This chain's CDR3 is CASSLVWGGGGETQYF. The CDR3 DNA reads TGTGCCAGCAGTCTAGTATGGGGCGGGGGAGGAGAGACCCAGTACTTC.

V gene TRBV7-9 combines with J gene TRBJ2-1; 8 bases line up with TRBD2. The J segment lost 6 bases and the V segment lost 3 bases, leaving 1 base of the junction unmatched. The CDR3 is 13 amino acids. Germline loops: CDR1 SEHNR, CDR2 FQNEAQ (reference sequence). CDR3 coding DNA: TGTGCCAGCAGCTTCGGGACTAGCAATGAGCAGTTCTTC. Protein: CASSFGTSNEQFF.

J is TRBJ2-3 and V is TRBV7-3; no definite D call. The CDR3 consists of 13 residues. The ends were cut back, 5 bases at V and 4 bases at J, with 10 bases in the middle. Germline V gene lookup returns CDR1 SGHTA and CDR2 FQGTGA. The CDR3 DNA reads TGTGCCAGCAGCCTCCTTGGCTCAGATACGCAGTATTTT. Protein: CASSLLGSDTQYF.

The J gene is TRBJ2-2, the V gene TRBV3-1 (or the pseudogene TRBV3-2); 9 nucleotides agree with TRBD1. The CDR3 is 15 residues long. Per germline, CDR1 LGHDT and CDR2 YNNKEL (reference sequence). With V trimmed by 6 bases and J by 7 bases, 9 bases remained unmatched. CDR3 residues: CASSVQGANGGELFF. The CDR3 region has the DNA TGTGCCAGCAGTGTACAGGGGGCTAACGGCGGGGAGCTGTTTTTT.

J is TRBJ1-4 and V is TRBV10-1, with D unclear. Trimming stripped 8 bases from V and 8 bases from J, with 9 bases between. CDR1 is WNHNN and CDR2 is SYGVQD in the germline V gene (reference sequence). The CDR3 consists of 11 residues. CDR3 nucleotides: TGCGCCAGCCGGGGTGACGAAAAACTGTTTTTT. Translation: CASRGDEKLFF.

The rearrangement links TRBV27 to TRBJ2-1; D is unresolved. The germline V gene has CDR1 MNHEY and CDR2 SMNVEV (reference sequence). There are 14 residues in the CDR3. Trimming stripped 6 bases from V and 5 bases from J, with 14 bases between. CDR3 region: CASSRRILDNEQFF. CDR3 nucleotide sequence: TGTGCCAGCAGCCGAAGAATTCTAGACAATGAGCAGTTCTTC.

The V call is TRBV7-9, the J call TRBJ2-1; D gene ambiguous. The germline gives CDR1 SEHNR, CDR2 FQNEAQ (reference sequence). This CDR3 contains 11 residues. The germline V and J ends were trimmed by 5 bases and 10 bases, with 9 bases remaining between them. This CDR3 reads CASSGNGEQFF. Here the CDR3 DNA reads TGTGCCAGCAGCGGCAACGGGGAGCAGTTCTTC.

The CDR3 nucleotides read TGTGCCAGCAGCCTAGGTAGAGGGAATAATTCACCCCTCCACTTT. It codes for CASSLGRGNNSPLHF. The V and J genes are TRBV4-2 and TRBJ1-6; D remains ambiguous. Trimming removed 4 bases at V and 5 bases at J, with 12 bases between. The CDR3 contains 15 residues. The germline CDR1 and CDR2 sequences are LGHNA and YNFKEQ.

The chain employs TRBV28 and TRBJ2-3; no reliable D call. The CDR3 is 12 residues long. The germline V gene has CDR1 MDHEN and CDR2 SYDVKM. Trimming left V 3 bases short and J 8 bases short, with 9 bases between. CDR3 DNA: TGTGCCAGCAGTTTTGTAGGAAGTACGCAGTATTTT. Translating gives CASSFVGSTQYF.

The rearrangement uses TRBV7-2 and TRBJ2-1; unclear D gene. V was trimmed by 0 bases and J by 12 bases, leaving 9 bases between them. The CDR3 has 12 amino acids. Germline values: CDR1 SGHTA, CDR2 FQGNSA. The CDR3 DNA reads as TGTGCCAGCAGCTTAGCTCCTCCTGGGCAGTTCTTC. Translated, it gives CASSLAPPGQFF.

The chain links TRBV7-9 to TRBJ2-3; no reliable D call. V lost 5 bases, J lost 7 bases, and 7 bases lay in between. CDR1 and CDR2 from the germline V gene are SEHNR and FQNEAQ (reference sequence). The CDR3 totals 11 residues. CDR3 bases: TGTGCCAGCAGCCTAGACAATACGCAGTATTTT. It codes for CASSLDNTQYF.

The chain employs TRBV19 and TRBJ2-3; D unclear. The V gene lost 3 bases and the J gene lost 1 base, with 8 bases spanning the gap. This CDR3 is 14 amino acids long. Germline CDR1 and CDR2: LNHDA and SQIVND (reference sequence). This CDR3 is CASSINRGTDTQYF. CDR3 in DNA: TGTGCCAGTAGTATCAATCGAGGCACAGATACGCAGTATTTT.

V usage is TRBV9 and J usage is TRBJ2-1; 7 bases agree with TRBD2. The CDR3 is 13 residues long. V lost 0 bases, J lost 8 bases, and 2 bases stayed unmatched. Germline CDR1 is SGDLS and CDR2 is YYNGEE. The CDR3 here is CASSVGGGDEQFF. The CDR3 DNA follows: TGTGCCAGCAGCGTAGGTGGGGGGGATGAGCAGTTCTTC.

This sequence joins TRBV28 and TRBJ1-6, with D unresolved. CDR1 and CDR2 from the germline V gene are MDHEN and SYDVKM. V lost 7 bases and J 9 bases, leaving 13 bases between the germline ends. The CDR3 consists of 13 residues. CDR3 in DNA: TGTGCCAGCAATTCAGTATATGGTTCACCCCTCCACTTT. Translation: CASNSVYGSPLHF.

V is TRBV21-1 and J is TRBJ2-7; the table's TRBD1 call for D was not verified on the DNA. TRBV21-1 is a pseudogene segment. This CDR3 is built from 16 residues. This chain's CDR3 is CASSKPLGQGSYEQYF. In DNA form, the CDR3 reads TGTGCCAGCAGCAAACCCCTTGGACAGGGCTCCTACGAGCAGTACTTC.

The V gene is TRBV2, the J gene TRBJ1-4, with a tentative D call TRBD1 (5 bases). Trimming removed 7 bases from V and 4 bases from J, with 10 bases in between. This CDR3 has 13 amino acids. Germline V gene sequence: CDR1 SNHLY, CDR2 FYNNEI. The CDR3 loop reads CASKTDLNEKLFF. Written as DNA, the CDR3 is TGTGCCAGCAAGACAGATCTTAATGAAAAACTGTTTTTT.

This clone came up a few times. The genes are TRBV5-6 and TRBJ2-6; D is perhaps TRBD2 (6 bases). The germline CDR1 and CDR2 sequences are SGHDT and YYEEEE. Trimming removed 3 bases from V and 3 bases from J, with 16 bases in between. The CDR3 runs 17 residues. The DNA for the CDR3 is TGTGCCAGCAGCTCCGGGACTGATCTCTTTGGGGCCAACGTCCTGACTTTC. Residues: CASSSGTDLFGANVLTF.

The chain uses TRBV18 and TRBJ2-5; D unresolved. Trimming removed 3 bases from V and 1 base from J, with 6 bases in between. This CDR3 spans 13 amino acids. The V gene's germline CDR1 is KGHSH and CDR2 LQKENI. The CDR3 DNA follows: TGTGCCAGCTCACCCCTCTTCCAAGAGACCCAGTACTTC. As protein: CASSPLFQETQYF.

V and J are TRBV9 and TRBJ1-3; TRBD1 might be the D (5 bases). Germline lookup yields CDR1 SGDLS and CDR2 YYNGEE. The CDR3 contains 16 residues. V gave up 0 bases and J gave up 0 bases, with 10 bases separating them. Here the CDR3 reads CASSVGGSHSGNTIYF. The CDR3 DNA sequence: TGTGCCAGCAGCGTAGGGGGGTCACACTCTGGAAACACCATATATTTT.

J is TRBJ1-4 and V is TRBV19; tentative D call: TRBD1 (5 bases). The CDR3 totals 16 residues. Germline CDR1 is LNHDA and CDR2 is SQIVND (reference sequence). V was trimmed by 5 bases and J by 4 bases, leaving 17 bases between them. The CDR3 reads CASSRMWGSLNEKLFF. Here the CDR3 DNA reads TGTGCCAGTAGTCGGATGTGGGGGAGCCTTAATGAAAAACTGTTTTTT.

The chain uses TRBV5-4 and TRBJ2-2; D may be TRBD2 (6 bases). V was clipped by 4 bases and J by 6 bases, with 22 bases between them. Per the germline V gene, CDR1 is SGHNT and CDR2 is YYREEE (reference sequence). The CDR3 has 17 residues. The CDR3 DNA sequence: TGTGCCAGCAGCGTGGACGGGGGAAATAGGCACGCCGGGGAGCTGTTTTTT. Its translation is CASSVDGGNRHAGELFF.

The CDR3 sequence: CASSIVAGITEAFF. For the CDR3, the DNA is TGTGCCAGTAGTATTGTTGCGGGGATCACTGAAGCTTTCTTT. The chain employs TRBV19 and TRBJ1-1; D is ambiguous. The CDR3 is 14 residues long. Trimming took 3 bases from V and 4 from J, leaving 12 bases between them. Germline CDR1 reads LNHDA; CDR2 reads SQIVND (reference sequence).

The chain recombines TRBV30 with TRBJ2-7, with 7 bases that match TRBD1. The CDR3 sequence is 14 residues long. J lost 3 bases, V lost 2 bases, and 7 bases had no gene match. The germline gives CDR1 GTSNPN, CDR2 SVGIG (reference sequence). The CDR3 nucleotides are TGTGCCTGGAGTAGAGACAGGGCCCGCTACGAGCAGTACTTC. Its protein is CAWSRDRARYEQYF.

This sequence joins TRBV2 and TRBJ2-7; D assignment may be TRBD1 or TRBD2 (5 bases each). V lost 2 bases and J lost 7, with 24 bases in between. This CDR3 has 17 residues. CDR1 and CDR2 (germline): SNHLY, FYNNEI. The CDR3 reads CASSENSWDARCKEQYF. CDR3 coding DNA: TGTGCCAGCAGTGAAAACTCGTGGGACGCCCGATGTAAGGAGCAGTACTTC.

This chain connects TRBV28 to TRBJ2-5; D may match TRBD1 or TRBD2 (6 bases each). The CDR3 totals 14 residues. Trimming shortened V by 3 bases and J by 1 base, and 9 bases separated the two germline ends. Germline CDR1 reads MDHEN; CDR2 reads SYDVKM. CDR3 residues: CASSFSGAQETQYF. Written as DNA, the CDR3 is TGTGCCAGCAGTTTTTCGGGGGCCCAAGAGACCCAGTACTTC. The full variable domain, in which reference TRBV28 and TRBJ2-5 provide the parts outside the CDR3, is DVKVTQSSRYLVKRTGEKVFLECVQDMDHENMFWYRQDPGLGLRLIYFSYDVKMKEKGDIPEGYSVSREKKERFSLILESASTNQTSMYLCASSFSGAQETQYFGPGTRLLVL.

The DNA of the CDR3 is TGTGCCAGCAGTGCGGGTTTGCGGGTGGATGAAAAACTGTTTTTT. This translates into CASSAGLRVDEKLFF. This chain uses TRBV25-1 with TRBJ1-4; D not certain. The CDR3 length is 15 residues. The germline V gene encodes CDR1 MGHDK and CDR2 SYGVNS. V was trimmed by 4 bases and J by 6 bases, leaving 15 bases between them.

The J gene is TRBJ2-2, the V gene TRBV4-3; D gene unclear. V shed 0 bases and J shed 4 bases, with 9 bases lying between them. CDR3 size: 15 residues. Germline V gene lookup returns CDR1 LGHNA and CDR2 YSLEER. This CDR3 reads CASSQEVVPTGELFF. The CDR3 bases are TGCGCCAGCAGCCAAGAGGTAGTCCCCACCGGGGAGCTGTTTTTT.

This clone has just one count. The chain employs TRBV14 and TRBJ1-4, with D unclear. The germline V gene encodes CDR1 SGHDN and CDR2 FVKESK. This CDR3 comprises 13 residues. V lost 3 bases to trimming and J lost 2 bases, with 4 bases between them. CDR3 nucleotides: TGTGCCAGCAGCCACCTCACTAATGAAAAACTGTTTTTT. It codes for CASSHLTNEKLFF.

The chain links TRBV5-4 to TRBJ2-7; TRBD2 matches 8 bases. The V and J ends lost 4 bases and 2 bases, in that order; junction bases with no gene match: 8. Per the germline V gene, CDR1 is SGHNT and CDR2 is YYREEE (reference sequence). CDR3 length: 15 residues. The CDR3 nucleotides read TGTGCCAGCAGCCTTCGGGGGGGTTTTGCCTACGAGCAGTACTTC. Encoded protein: CASSLRGGFAYEQYF.

The V gene is TRBV9, the J gene TRBJ1-1, with D perhaps TRBD1 (5 bases). The V gene lost 2 bases and the J gene lost 0 bases, with 11 bases spanning the gap. CDR1 and CDR2 from the germline V gene are SGDLS and YYNGEE. The length of the CDR3 is 15 residues. CDR3 DNA sequence: TGTGCCAGCAGCGTGGAGGGGAGCCTGAACACTGAAGCTTTCTTT. The encoded protein is CASSVEGSLNTEAFF.